This T cell receptor (beta chain) was recovered during a study of immune evolution from preneoplasia to lung adenocarcinoma. CDR3 length equals 14 residues. The ends lost 2 bases at V and 1 base at J; junction bases unmatched: 0. Looked up from germline, CDR1 is MNHEY and CDR2 is SVGAGI. The repertoire was sequenced with immunoSEQ multiplex PCR; TCRdb's copy has only in-frame clones and lacks some. The sample has 35,000 to 40,000 clones, around 74% seen once. Specimen: FFPE invasive lung adenocarcinoma tissue. V usage is TRBV6-5 and J usage is TRBJ1-1, with 8 bases matching TRBD1. The TCR comes from a person in their sixties or seventies with lung adenocarcinoma. The CDR3 here is CASSYGTGNTEAFF. CDR3 DNA sequence: TGTGCCAGCAGTTACGGGACAGGGAACACTGAAGCTTTCTTT.